This TCR beta chain came from a study of identical twins. Points from the study as a whole: Memory repertoires lacked the insertion deficit that abundant cord blood beta clonotypes showed.

Unique molecular identifiers were in the cDNA, with template-switch universal primer binding. TCRdb reanalysed the 5' RACE reads using MiXCR and keeps one entry per CDR3 protein. The data show around 1.7 million distinct CDR3 sequences, roughly a third seen once. In the case of this clonotype: The target antigen is unknown.

The sample consisted of cord blood. The source is a newborn girl in good health.

The CDR3 sequence is CSASRLPVSSPGTQYF. CDR3 DNA sequence: TGCAGTGCTAGTCGACTCCCAGTGAGTTCTCCAGGTACGCAGTATTTT. The chain uses TRBV20-1 and TRBJ2-3; D is unclear. V shed 3 bases and J shed 8 bases, with 24 bases lying between them. Germline lookup yields CDR1 DFQATT and CDR2 SNEGSKA (reference sequence). The CDR3 has 16 residues.